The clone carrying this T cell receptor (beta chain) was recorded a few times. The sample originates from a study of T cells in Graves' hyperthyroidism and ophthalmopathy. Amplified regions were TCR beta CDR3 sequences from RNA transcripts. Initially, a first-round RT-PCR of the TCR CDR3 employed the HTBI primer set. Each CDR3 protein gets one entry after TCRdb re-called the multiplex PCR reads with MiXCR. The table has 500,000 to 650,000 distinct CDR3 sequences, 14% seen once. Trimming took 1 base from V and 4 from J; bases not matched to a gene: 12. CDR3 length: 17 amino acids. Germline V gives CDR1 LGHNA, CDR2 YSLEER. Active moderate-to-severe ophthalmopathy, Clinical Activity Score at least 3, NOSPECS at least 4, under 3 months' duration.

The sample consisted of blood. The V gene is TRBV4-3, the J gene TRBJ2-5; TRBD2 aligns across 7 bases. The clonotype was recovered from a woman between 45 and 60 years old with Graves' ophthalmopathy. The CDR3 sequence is CASSQAGGAGTGETQYF. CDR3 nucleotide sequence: TGCGCCAGCAGCCAAGCTGGGGGAGCGGGAACGGGAGAGACCCAGTACTTC.